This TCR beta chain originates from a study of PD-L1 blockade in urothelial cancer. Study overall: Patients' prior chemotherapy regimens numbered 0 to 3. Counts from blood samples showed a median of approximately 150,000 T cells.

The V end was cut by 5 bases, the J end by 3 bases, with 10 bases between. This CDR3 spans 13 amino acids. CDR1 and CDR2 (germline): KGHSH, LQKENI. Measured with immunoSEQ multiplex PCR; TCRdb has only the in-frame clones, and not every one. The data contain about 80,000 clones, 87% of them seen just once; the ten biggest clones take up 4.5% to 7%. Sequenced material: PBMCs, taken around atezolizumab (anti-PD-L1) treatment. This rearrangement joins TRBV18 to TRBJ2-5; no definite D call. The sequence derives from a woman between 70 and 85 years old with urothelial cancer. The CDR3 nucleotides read TGTGCCAGCTCAATGGCCAAGAAAGAGACCCAGTACTTC. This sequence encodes CASSMAKKETQYF.